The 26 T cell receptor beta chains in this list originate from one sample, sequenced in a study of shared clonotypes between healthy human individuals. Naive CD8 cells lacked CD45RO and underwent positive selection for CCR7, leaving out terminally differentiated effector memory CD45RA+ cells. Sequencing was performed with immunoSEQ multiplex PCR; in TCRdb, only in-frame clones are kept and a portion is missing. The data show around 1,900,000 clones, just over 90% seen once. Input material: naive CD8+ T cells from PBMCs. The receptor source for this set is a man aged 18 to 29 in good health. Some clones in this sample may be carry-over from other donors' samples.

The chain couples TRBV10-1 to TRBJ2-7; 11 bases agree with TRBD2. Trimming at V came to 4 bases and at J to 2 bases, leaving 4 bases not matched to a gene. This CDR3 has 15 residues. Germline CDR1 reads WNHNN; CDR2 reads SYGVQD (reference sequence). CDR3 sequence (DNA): TGCGCCAGCAGTGGGACGACTAGCGGGGCCTACGAGCAGTACTTC. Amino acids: CASSGTTSGAYEQYF.

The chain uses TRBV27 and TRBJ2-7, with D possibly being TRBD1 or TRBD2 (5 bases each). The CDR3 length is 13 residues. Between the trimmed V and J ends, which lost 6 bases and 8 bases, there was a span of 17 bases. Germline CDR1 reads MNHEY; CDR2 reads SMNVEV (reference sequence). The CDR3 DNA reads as TGTGCCAGCAGGTACCAGGGAGCCAGCCAGCAGTACTTC. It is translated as CASRYQGASQQYF.

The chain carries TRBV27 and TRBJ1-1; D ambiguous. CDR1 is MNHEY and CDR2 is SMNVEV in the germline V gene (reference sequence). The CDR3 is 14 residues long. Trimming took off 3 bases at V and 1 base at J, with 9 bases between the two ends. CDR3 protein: CASSLVQSNTEAFF. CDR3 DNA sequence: TGTGCCAGCAGTTTGGTACAGTCGAACACTGAAGCTTTCTTT.

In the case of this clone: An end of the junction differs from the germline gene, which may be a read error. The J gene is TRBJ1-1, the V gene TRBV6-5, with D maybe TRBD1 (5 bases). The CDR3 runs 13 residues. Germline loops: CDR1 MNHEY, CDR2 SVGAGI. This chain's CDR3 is CASRYDRNTEAFF. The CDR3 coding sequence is TGTGCCAGCCGTTATGACAGGAACACTGAAGCTTTCTTT.

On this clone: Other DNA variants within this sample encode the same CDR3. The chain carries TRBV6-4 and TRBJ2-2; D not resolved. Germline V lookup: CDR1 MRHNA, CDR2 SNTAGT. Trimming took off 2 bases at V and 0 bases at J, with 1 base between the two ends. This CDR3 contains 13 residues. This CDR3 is CASSDPNTGELFF. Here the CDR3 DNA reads TGTGCCAGCAGTGACCCGAACACCGGGGAGCTGTTTTTT.

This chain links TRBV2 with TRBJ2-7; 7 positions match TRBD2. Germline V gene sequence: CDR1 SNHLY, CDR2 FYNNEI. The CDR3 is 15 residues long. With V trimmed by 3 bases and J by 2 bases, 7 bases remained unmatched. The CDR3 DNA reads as TGTGCCAGCAGTGACGTCGGGGAGGGCCCCTACGAGCAGTACTTC. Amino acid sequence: CASSDVGEGPYEQYF.

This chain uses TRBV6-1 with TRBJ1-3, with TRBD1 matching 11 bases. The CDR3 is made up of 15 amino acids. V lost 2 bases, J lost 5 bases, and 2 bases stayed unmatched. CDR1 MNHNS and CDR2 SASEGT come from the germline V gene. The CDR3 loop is CASSEWTGGRNTIYF. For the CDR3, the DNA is TGTGCCAGCAGTGAATGGACAGGGGGCAGAAACACCATATATTTT.

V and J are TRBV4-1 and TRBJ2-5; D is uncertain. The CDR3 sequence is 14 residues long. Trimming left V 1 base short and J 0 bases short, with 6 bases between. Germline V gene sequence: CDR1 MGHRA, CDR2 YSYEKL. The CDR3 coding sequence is TGCGCCAGCAGCCAAGCCGGGTACCAAGAGACCCAGTACTTC. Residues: CASSQAGYQETQYF.

CDR3: CASSDEVWDREGYTF. DNA for the CDR3: TGTGCCAGCAGTGATGAAGTATGGGACAGGGAAGGCTACACCTTC. This chain links TRBV2 with TRBJ1-2; 9 bases fit TRBD1. V lost 3 bases and J lost 8; bases outside the gene matches: 10. This CDR3 contains 15 residues. Germline V lookup: CDR1 SNHLY, CDR2 FYNNEI.

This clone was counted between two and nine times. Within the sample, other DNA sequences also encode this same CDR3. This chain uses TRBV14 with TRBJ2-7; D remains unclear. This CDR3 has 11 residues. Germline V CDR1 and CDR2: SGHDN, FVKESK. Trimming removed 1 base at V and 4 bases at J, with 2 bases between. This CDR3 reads CASSQGYEQYF. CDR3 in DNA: TGTGCCAGCAGCCAAGGGTACGAGCAGTACTTC.

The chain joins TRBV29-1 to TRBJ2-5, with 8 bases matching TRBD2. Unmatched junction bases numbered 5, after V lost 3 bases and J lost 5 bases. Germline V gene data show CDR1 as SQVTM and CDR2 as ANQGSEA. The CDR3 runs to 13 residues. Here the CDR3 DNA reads TGCAGCGTTGAGAGGACTAGCCGGGAGACCCAGTACTTC. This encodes CSVERTSRETQYF. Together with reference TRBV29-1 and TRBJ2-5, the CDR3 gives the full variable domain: SAVISQKPSRDICQRGTSLTIQCQVDSQVTMMFWYRQQPGQSLTLIATANQGSEATYESGFVIDKFPISRPNLTFSTLTVSNMSPEDSSIYLCSVERTSRETQYFGPGTRLLVL.

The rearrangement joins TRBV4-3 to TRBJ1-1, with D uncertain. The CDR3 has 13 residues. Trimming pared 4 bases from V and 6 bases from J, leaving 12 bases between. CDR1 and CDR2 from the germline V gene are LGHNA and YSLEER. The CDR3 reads CASSPPGVAEAFF. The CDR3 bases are TGCGCCAGCAGCCCCCCCGGTGTCGCTGAAGCTTTCTTT.

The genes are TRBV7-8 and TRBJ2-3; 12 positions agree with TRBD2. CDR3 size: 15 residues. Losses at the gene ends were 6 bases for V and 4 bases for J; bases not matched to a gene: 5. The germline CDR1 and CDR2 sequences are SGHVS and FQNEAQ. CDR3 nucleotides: TGTGCCAGCAGACTAGCGGGAGGAGGCCCAGATACGCAGTATTTT. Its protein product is CASRLAGGGPDTQYF. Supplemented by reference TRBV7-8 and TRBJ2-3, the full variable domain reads GAGVSQSPRYKVAKRGQDVALRCDPISGHVSLFWYQQALGQGPEFLTYFQNEAQLDKSGLPSDRFFAERPEGSVSTLKIQRTQQEDSAVYLCASRLAGGGPDTQYFGPGTRLTVL.

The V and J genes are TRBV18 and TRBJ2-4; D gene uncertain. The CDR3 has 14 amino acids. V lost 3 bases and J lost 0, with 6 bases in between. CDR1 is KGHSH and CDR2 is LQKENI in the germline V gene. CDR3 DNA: TGTGCCAGCTCACCGAGCAGAGCCAAAAACATTCAGTACTTC. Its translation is CASSPSRAKNIQYF.

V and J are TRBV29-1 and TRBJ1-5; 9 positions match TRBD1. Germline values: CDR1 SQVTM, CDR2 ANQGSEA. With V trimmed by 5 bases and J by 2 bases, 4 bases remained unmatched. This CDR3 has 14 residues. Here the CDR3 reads CSVRDRDRNQPQHF. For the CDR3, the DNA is TGCAGCGTTAGGGACAGGGATCGCAATCAGCCCCAGCATTTT.

The CDR3 reads CASSQERRGDTQYF. The CDR3 nucleotides read TGCGCCAGCAGCCAAGAGCGGAGGGGTGATACGCAGTATTTT. The rearrangement links TRBV4-1 to TRBJ2-3; a weak D match, TRBD2 (6 bases). Trimming removed 0 bases from V and 6 bases from J, with 10 bases in between. The CDR3 extends over 14 amino acids. Germline loops: CDR1 MGHRA, CDR2 YSYEKL.

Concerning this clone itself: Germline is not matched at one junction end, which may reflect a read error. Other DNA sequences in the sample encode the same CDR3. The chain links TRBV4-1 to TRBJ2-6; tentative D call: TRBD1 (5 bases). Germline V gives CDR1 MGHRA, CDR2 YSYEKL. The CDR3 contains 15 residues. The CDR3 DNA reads TGCGCCAGCACCGGCGGCCGCTCTGGGGCCAACGTCTTGACTTTC. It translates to CASTGGRSGANVLTF.

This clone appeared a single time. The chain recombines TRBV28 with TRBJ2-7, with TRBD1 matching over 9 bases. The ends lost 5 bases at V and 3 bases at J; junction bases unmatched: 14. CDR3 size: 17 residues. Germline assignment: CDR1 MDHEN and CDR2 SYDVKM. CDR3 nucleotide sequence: TGTGCCAGCAGTCGACGTGGCCCGGGACAGGGTAGCTACGAGCAGTACTTC. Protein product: CASSRRGPGQGSYEQYF.

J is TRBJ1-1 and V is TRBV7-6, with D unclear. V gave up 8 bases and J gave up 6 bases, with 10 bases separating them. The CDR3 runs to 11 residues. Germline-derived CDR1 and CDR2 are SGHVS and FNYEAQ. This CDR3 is CASDPLSEAFF. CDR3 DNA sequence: TGTGCCAGCGACCCGTTATCTGAAGCTTTCTTT.

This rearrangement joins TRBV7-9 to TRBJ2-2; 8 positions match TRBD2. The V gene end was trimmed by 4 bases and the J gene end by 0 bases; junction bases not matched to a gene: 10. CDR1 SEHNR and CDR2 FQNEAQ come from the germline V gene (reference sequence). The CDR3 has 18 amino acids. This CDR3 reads CASSSRTSRTPNTGELFF. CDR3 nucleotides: TGTGCCAGCAGCTCCAGGACTAGCCGCACTCCGAACACCGGGGAGCTGTTTTTT.

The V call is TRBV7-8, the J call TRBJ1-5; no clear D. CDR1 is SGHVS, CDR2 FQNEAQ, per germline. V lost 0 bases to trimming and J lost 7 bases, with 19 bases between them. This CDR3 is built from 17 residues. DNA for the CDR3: TGTGCCAGCAGCTTAGCGCGAAGGCGGTGGGAGAGGCAGCCCCAGCATTTT. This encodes CASSLARRRWERQPQHF.

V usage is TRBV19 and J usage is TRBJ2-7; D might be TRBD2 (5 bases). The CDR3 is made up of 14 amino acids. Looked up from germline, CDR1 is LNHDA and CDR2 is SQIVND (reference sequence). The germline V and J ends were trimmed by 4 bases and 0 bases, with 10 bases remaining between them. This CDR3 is CASSTGESSYEQYF. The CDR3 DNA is TGTGCCAGTAGTACCGGGGAGAGCTCCTACGAGCAGTACTTC.

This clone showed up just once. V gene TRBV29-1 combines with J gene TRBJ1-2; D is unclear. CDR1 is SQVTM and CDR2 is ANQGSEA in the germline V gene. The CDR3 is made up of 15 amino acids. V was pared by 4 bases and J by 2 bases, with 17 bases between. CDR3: CSVVAPSLGNYGYTF. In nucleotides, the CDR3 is TGCAGCGTTGTGGCCCCAAGTTTGGGGAACTATGGCTACACCTTC.

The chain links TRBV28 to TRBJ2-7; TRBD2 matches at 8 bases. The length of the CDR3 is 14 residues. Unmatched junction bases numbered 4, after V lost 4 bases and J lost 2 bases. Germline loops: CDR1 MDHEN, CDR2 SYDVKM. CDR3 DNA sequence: TGTGCCAGCAGTTGGCCGGGACTAGCCTACGAGCAGTACTTC. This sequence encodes CASSWPGLAYEQYF.

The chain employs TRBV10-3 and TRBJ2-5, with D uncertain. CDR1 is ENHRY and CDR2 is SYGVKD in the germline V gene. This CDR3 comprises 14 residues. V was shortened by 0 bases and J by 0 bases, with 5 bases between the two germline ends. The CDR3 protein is CAISESTNQETQYF. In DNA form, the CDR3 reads TGTGCCATCAGTGAGTCGACAAACCAAGAGACCCAGTACTTC.

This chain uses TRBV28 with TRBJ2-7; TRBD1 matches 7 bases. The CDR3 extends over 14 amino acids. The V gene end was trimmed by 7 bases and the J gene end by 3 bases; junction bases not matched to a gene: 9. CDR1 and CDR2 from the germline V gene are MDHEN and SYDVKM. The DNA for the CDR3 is TGTGCCAGCAATTTGGTTGGACAGGTCTACGAGCAGTACTTC. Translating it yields CASNLVGQVYEQYF.